These T cell receptor beta chains were read from a single sample in a study of blood T cell repertoires in COVID-19. The assay was immunoSEQ multiplex PCR, and TCRdb's table has in-frame clones only and misses some. The sample includes about 42,000 clones, about 90% of them seen just once. The sequencing sample was made of peripheral blood. The receptors shown here come from a man aged 45-65 years with active COVID-19. The CDR3 runs from the conserved cysteine through the conserved F or W. D genes are given only for firm matches. Rows give clone size only sometimes, using once, few, many, or a class for an expanded clone.

size | J | D | V | length | CDR3 | DNA
few | TRBJ2-7 | . | TRBV5-1 | 15 | CASSLGGTYSYEQYF | TGCGCCAGCAGCTTGGGGGGGACATACTCCTACGAGCAGTACTTC
. | TRBJ1-1 | . | TRBV5-5 | 14 | CASSLATMNTEAFF | TGTGCCAGCAGCTTGGCTACCATGAACACTGAAGCTTTCTTT
. | TRBJ1-2 | . | TRBV30 | 15 | CAWILRRTATYGYTF | TGTGCCTGGATCCTACGGCGGACAGCGACCTATGGCTACACCTTC
. | TRBJ1-2 | . | TRBV5-8 | 17 | CASSSAGGFHYGYGYTF | TGTGCCAGCAGTTCGGCTGGGGGGTTCCACTATGGCTATGGCTACACCTTC
. | TRBJ2-2 | . | TRBV7-8 | 16 | CASSLDRVLGTGELFF | TGTGCCAGCAGCTTAGATCGGGTACTTGGCACCGGGGAGCTGTTTTTT
once | TRBJ1-1 | . | TRBV6-5 | 13 | CASSLTDNTEAFF | TGTGCCAGCAGCCTGACAGATAACACTGAAGCTTTCTTT
once | TRBJ1-4 | TRBD1 | TRBV28 | 17 | CASSFSDRDLVDEKLFF | TGTGCCAGCAGTTTTTCCGACAGGGATTTGGTAGATGAAAAACTGTTTTTT
once | TRBJ1-4 | . | TRBV18 | 14 | CASSRDWGGEKLFF | TGTGCCAGCTCACGGGACTGGGGAGGTGAAAAACTGTTTTTT
. | TRBJ2-2 | . | TRBV4-3 | 15 | CASSQEGRVAGELFF | TGCGCCAGCAGCCAAGAGGGCAGGGTAGCCGGGGAGCTGTTTTTT
. | TRBJ2-4 | TRBD1 | TRBV4-3 | 17 | CASSQDHTGGAKNIQYF | TGCGCCAGCAGCCAAGATCACACAGGGGGCGCCAAAAACATTCAGTACTTC
. | TRBJ1-5 | TRBD1 | TRBV2 | 16 | CASSGGMGQYNQPQHF | TGTGCCAGCAGCGGAGGGATGGGACAGTACAATCAGCCCCAGCATTTT
. | TRBJ2-1 | TRBD1 | TRBV6-1 | 15 | CASSEGQGDYNEQFF | TGTGCCAGCAGTGAAGGACAGGGGGATTACAATGAGCAGTTCTTC